A single sample is the source of the 5 T cell receptor beta chains below, sequenced in a study of blood T cell repertoires in COVID-19. Profiling relied on immunoSEQ multiplex PCR, and the TCRdb table lists in-frame clones only, not all of them. The sample shows some 130,000 clones, 70% to 80% of them seen only once. The sample taken for sequencing was peripheral blood. The receptors come from a woman older than 75 with acute or convalescent COVID-19.

V and J are TRBV23-1 and TRBJ1-1, with TRBD1 identical over 7 bases. TRBV23-1 falls under the ORF class, with uncertain function. The CDR3 runs to 18 residues. J lost 3 bases, V lost 2 bases, and 15 bases had no gene match. CDR3 region: CASSQGRQGRGWDTEAFF. For the CDR3, the DNA is TGCGCCAGCAGTCAAGGAAGACAGGGAAGAGGATGGGACACTGAAGCTTTCTTT.

The chain has TRBV3-1 (or the pseudogene TRBV3-2) and TRBJ1-2; 7 bases line up with TRBD1. The CDR3 has 13 amino acids. Germline CDR1 is LGHDT and CDR2 is YNNKEL (reference sequence). The junction had 0 bases not matched to a gene; V was cut back by 3 bases and J by 2 bases. This chain's CDR3 is CASSQTGNYGYTF. The DNA of the CDR3 is TGTGCCAGCAGCCAGACAGGGAACTATGGCTACACCTTC.

The chain couples TRBV5-4 to TRBJ2-7, with 9 nucleotides matching TRBD2. The CDR3 has 16 residues. The V segment lost 4 bases and the J segment 0 bases; nucleotides outside the gene matches: 8. CDR1 SGHNT and CDR2 YYREEE come from the germline V gene (reference sequence). CDR3 coding DNA: TGTGCCAGCAGCCCCCCCCGCGGGAGGGGCTCCTACGAGCAGTACTTC. This gives the protein CASSPPRGRGSYEQYF.

This sequence joins TRBV4-2 and TRBJ2-7; D remains unclear. The CDR3 spans 16 residues. The germline V gene encodes CDR1 LGHNA and CDR2 YNFKEQ. Deletions cut 0 bases from V and 2 bases from J, with 14 bases between. In DNA, the CDR3 is TGTGCCAGCAGCCAAGAGATAGCTCGTATCCCCTACGAGCAGTACTTC. It codes for CASSQEIARIPYEQYF.

This rearrangement joins TRBV3-1 (or the pseudogene TRBV3-2) to TRBJ2-5, with 14 bases matching TRBD2. V lost 1 base, J lost 5 bases, and 3 bases stayed unmatched. Germline CDR1 and CDR2: LGHDT and YNNKEL (reference sequence). The CDR3 totals 16 residues. Written as DNA, the CDR3 is TGTGCCAGCAGCCAAGGGGGACTAGCGGGAGACGAGACCCAGTACTTC. Amino acid sequence: CASSQGGLAGDETQYF.